The clone carrying this TCR beta chain turned up a few times. The antigen is unknown. Sequence data for DNA of cultured CD4+ T cells were generated by the Oncomine TCR Beta short-read assay. Using its own MiXCR run on the PCR reads, TCRdb lists one record per CDR3 protein. This sample has 8,500 to 10,000 distinct CDR3 sequences, with about three fifths found just once. This specimen comes from a study of vaccination and CD4 T cells after COVID-19. In the study overall: Convalescent patients gave post-COVID blood a median approximately 100 days post-diagnosis, range 35 to 161.

As to treatment: approximately nine-day PBMC culture with coronavirus spike peptide pools or control peptides (ViraFEST assay). TCR sequencing followed the expansion of antigen-specific T cells with peptide pools in ViraFEST. The length of the CDR3 is 15 residues. Germline V gene data show CDR1 as LNHDA and CDR2 as SQIVND (reference sequence). V lost 1 base to trimming and J lost 0 bases, with 7 bases between them. The chain recombines TRBV19 with TRBJ2-1; a weak D match, TRBD1 (5 bases). The TCR sequence derives from a human donor who had recovered from COVID-19. Specimen: CD4+ T cells from blood, cultured in vitro. CDR3 protein: CASSIGQNSYNEQFF. CDR3 nucleotide sequence: TGTGCCAGTAGTATAGGACAGAACTCCTACAATGAGCAGTTCTTC.